Sequencing of this T cell receptor (beta chain) was carried out in a study of blood T cells in healthy people across ages. The study's findings and limits: Naive T cell percentage and TCR beta diversity correlated strongly.

Worth noting for this clonotype: The antigen is unknown.

Deletions cut 5 bases from V and 4 bases from J, with 14 bases between. Germline values: CDR1 MDHEN, CDR2 SYDVKM. The CDR3 is made up of 14 amino acids. A second about 7 to 11 cycle PCR used barcoded and J-beta primers. TCRdb processed the 5' RACE reads anew with MiXCR; each CDR3 protein has one entry. The sample shows approximately 880,000 distinct CDR3 sequences, roughly 43% of them seen only once. This clonotype originated in a man under 40 in good health. The sequenced sample consisted of blood. The genes are TRBV28 and TRBJ1-1, with D perhaps TRBD1 (6 bases). CDR3 bases: TGTGCCAGCAGTCGGCCCGGGGGCTTCACTGAAGCTTTCTTT. Its translation: CASSRPGGFTEAFF.